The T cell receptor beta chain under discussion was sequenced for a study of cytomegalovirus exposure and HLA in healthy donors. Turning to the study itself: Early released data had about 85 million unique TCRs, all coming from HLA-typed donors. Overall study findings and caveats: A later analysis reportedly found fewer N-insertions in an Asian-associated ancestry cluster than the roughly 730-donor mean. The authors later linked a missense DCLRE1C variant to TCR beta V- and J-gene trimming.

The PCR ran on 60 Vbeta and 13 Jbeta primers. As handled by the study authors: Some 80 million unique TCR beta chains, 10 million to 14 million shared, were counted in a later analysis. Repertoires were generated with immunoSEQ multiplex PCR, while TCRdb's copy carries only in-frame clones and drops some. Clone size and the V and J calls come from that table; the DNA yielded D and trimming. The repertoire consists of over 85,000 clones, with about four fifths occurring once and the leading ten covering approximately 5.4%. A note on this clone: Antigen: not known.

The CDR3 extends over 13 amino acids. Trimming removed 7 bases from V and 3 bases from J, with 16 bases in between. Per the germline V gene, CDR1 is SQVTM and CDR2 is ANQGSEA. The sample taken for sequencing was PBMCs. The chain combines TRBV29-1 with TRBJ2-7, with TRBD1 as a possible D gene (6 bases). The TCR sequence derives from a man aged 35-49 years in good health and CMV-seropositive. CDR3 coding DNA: TGCAGCGCTCTACGGGACAATAGCTACGAGCAGTACTTC. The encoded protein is CSALRDNSYEQYF.